The rows below give T cell receptor beta chains drawn from one sample of a study of cytomegalovirus exposure and HLA in healthy donors. Profiled with immunoSEQ multiplex PCR; TCRdb holds only in-frame clones, not every one. The table includes under 95,000 clones, approximately 91% detected once. Sequences were obtained from PBMCs. These receptor sequences come from a man in his thirties or forties in good health and CMV-seronegative. The CDR3 runs from the conserved cysteine through the conserved F or W. D genes are given only for firm matches. The listing skips clone size in some rows; elsewhere it reads once, few, many or a size class.

. | TRBJ2-3 | 15 | TRBV5-4 | TRBD2 | TGTGCCAGCAGCTTGTGGACTAGCGGGACAGATACGCAGTATTTT | CASSLWTSGTDTQYF
once | TRBJ2-7 | 12 | TRBV2 | . | TGTGCCAACTCAGGGCTCTCCTACGAGCAGTACTTC | CANSGLSYEQYF
. | TRBJ2-7 | 14 | TRBV2 | . | TGTGCCAGCAGTGAAATATGGGGGCTGGGCGAGCAGTACTTC | CASSEIWGLGEQYF
. | TRBJ1-6 | 13 | TRBV6-1 | . | TGTGCCAGCAGCTTTACAGGGAATCCCCCCCTCCACTTT | CASSFTGNPPLHF
. | TRBJ1-4 | 14 | TRBV11-2 | . | TGTGCCAGCAGCTCCTCAGCCGTGACAGAAAAACTGTTTTTT | CASSSSAVTEKLFF
. | TRBJ2-5 | 13 | TRBV9 | TRBD1 | TGTGCCAGCAGCGCCGGACAGGGAAAGACCCAGTACTTC | CASSAGQGKTQYF
. | TRBJ2-5 | 12 | TRBV28 | . | TGTGCCAGCATGAAGAGAGGAGAGACCCAGTACTTC | CASMKRGETQYF
once | TRBJ1-1 | 16 | TRBV10-2 | . | TGCGCCAGCAGTGAGTCGAAGGGACAAATGAACACTGAAGCTTTCTTT | CASSESKGQMNTEAFF
. | TRBJ2-1 | 18 | TRBV7-3 | TRBD2 | TGTGCCAGCAGCCCCGAACTAGCGGGCCTGAGCTCCTACAATGAGCAGTTCTTC | CASSPELAGLSSYNEQFF
. | TRBJ1-1 | 13 | TRBV7-3 | . | TGTGCCAGCAGCCCGCCGGGGGGGGGTGAAGCTTTCTTT | CASSPPGGGEAFF
. | TRBJ1-2 | 14 | TRBV10-3 | TRBD1 | TGTGCCATCAGTAGACAGGGAAACGACTATGGCTACACCTTC | CAISRQGNDYGYTF
once | TRBJ2-7 | 15 | TRBV18 | TRBD1 | TGTGCCAGCTCACCTGGGACAGGGAGCAACTACGAGCAGTACTTC | CASSPGTGSNYEQYF
. | TRBJ1-1 | 12 | TRBV6-1 | . | TGTGCCAGCAGGAAGGGGCCAAGTGAAGCTTTCTTT | CASRKGPSEAFF
. | TRBJ2-1 | 16 | TRBV6-1 | TRBD1 | TGTGCCAGCAGTGGTACCGGGACAGGTGATCACGATGAGCAGTTCTTC | CASSGTGTGDHDEQFF
. | TRBJ1-1 | 15 | TRBV2 | . | TGTGCCAGCAGTGAAGGGTCGGAGGGGCGCACTGAAGCTTTCTTT | CASSEGSEGRTEAFF
. | TRBJ2-5 | 14 | TRBV11-2 | . | TGTGCCAGCAGCCTGAATCCAGGGGCAGAGACCCAGTACTTC | CASSLNPGAETQYF
. | TRBJ1-2 | 14 | TRBV19 | TRBD1 | TGTGCCAGTAATTTGGGACAGGGCTTATATGGCTACACCTTC | CASNLGQGLYGYTF
. | TRBJ2-2 | 17 | TRBV5-1 | . | TGCGCCAGCAGCTTGGGCCGCCCCGCTACGAACACCGGGGAGCTGTTTTTT | CASSLGRPATNTGELFF
. | TRBJ1-2 | 15 | TRBV7-9 | TRBD1 | TGTGCCAGCAGCTTAGCCCTGACAGGGGGCAATGGCTACACCTTC | CASSLALTGGNGYTF
. | TRBJ1-2 | 15 | TRBV5-1 | . | TGCGCCAGTACCTGGGGGGAGGCTGCTCCCAATGGCTACACCTTC | CASTWGEAAPNGYTF
once | TRBJ2-2 | 14 | TRBV19 | . | TGTGCCAGTAGTATTTTCAGGGTTGGCGGGGAGCTGTTTTTT | CASSIFRVGGELFF
. | TRBJ1-1 | 14 | TRBV6-6 | TRBD1 | TGTGCCAGCAAAATAGGACAGGGGCGGAATCGAGCTTTCTTT | CASKIGQGRNRAFF
. | TRBJ1-4 | 14 | TRBV7-2 | TRBD1 | TGTGCCAGCAGCTTCCAGGGGGGTAATGAAAAACTGTTTTTT | CASSFQGGNEKLFF
. | TRBJ1-1 | 16 | TRBV6-5 | TRBD1 | TGTGCCAGCAGTTACTCTCTGGGACAGAGGAACACTGAAGCTTTCTTT | CASSYSLGQRNTEAFF